The 17 T cell receptor beta chains below were found in one sample sequenced in a study of blood T cell repertoires in COVID-19 (dated by TCRdb to about 2020). Receptor amplification or capture employed the immunoSEQ multiplex PCR assay. As stored in TCRdb, this immuneACCESS dataset retains in-frame rearrangements with V and J assigned. A fraction of the clones does not appear; measured against another copy, unresolved V genes explain less than half of the discrepancy, and the remainder lacks a known reason. This sample holds 150,000 to 200,000 clones; around 76% were observed only once. Together, the top ten hold around 8% of the sample. The sequencing sample was made of peripheral blood. All receptors derive from a woman in her 70s with acute or convalescent COVID-19.

The chain combines TRBV28 with TRBJ2-7; TRBD1 matches at 8 bases. Looked up from germline, CDR1 is MDHEN and CDR2 is SYDVKM. J lost 6 bases, V lost 3 bases, and 7 bases had no gene match. CDR3 length: 14 amino acids. The CDR3 DNA reads as TGTGCCAGCAGTTTCGGTCGCAGGGGGCGCGAGCAGTACTTC. Its translation is CASSFGRRGREQYF.

CDR3 nucleotide sequence: TGTGCCAGCAGCGGGACAGGGCGTAATCAGCCCCAGCATTTT. The encoded protein is CASSGTGRNQPQHF. The chain uses TRBV2 and TRBJ1-5; 9 bases are a match to TRBD1. Per the germline V gene, CDR1 is SNHLY and CDR2 is FYNNEI. With 6 bases clipped from V and 4 bases from J, the junction kept 4 bases outside the gene matches. The CDR3 has 14 amino acids.

The chain joins TRBV3-1 (or the pseudogene TRBV3-2) to TRBJ2-1; 8 nucleotides match TRBD2. The CDR3 consists of 13 residues. The germline CDR1 and CDR2 sequences are LGHDT and YNNKEL (reference sequence). With V trimmed by 0 bases and J by 15 bases, 7 bases remained unmatched. This chain's CDR3 is CASSQDRGTRGFF. The CDR3 nucleotides are TGTGCCAGCAGCCAAGATAGGGGGACTAGGGGGTTCTTC.

This clone showed up just once. The chain is built from TRBV6-6 and TRBJ2-1; the D gene is possibly TRBD1 (5 bases). The V and J ends lost 0 bases and 4 bases respectively, with 13 bases between them. Germline V gives CDR1 MNHNY, CDR2 SVGAGI (reference sequence). There are 16 residues in the CDR3. Written as DNA, the CDR3 is TGTGCCAGCAGTTACTCCAGATACGACAGTTACAATGAGCAGTTCTTC. Translated: CASSYSRYDSYNEQFF.

The V call is TRBV7-9, the J call TRBJ2-1; TRBD1 matches at 7 bases. Germline CDR1 is SEHNR and CDR2 is FQNEAQ (reference sequence). Trimming took 1 base from V and 12 from J; bases not matched to a gene: 15. The CDR3 contains 16 residues. CDR3 in DNA: TGTGCCAGCAGCTTAGAAAACAGGGGTTTAAGCAGTCGGCAGTTCTTC. It specifies CASSLENRGLSSRQFF.

The gene calls are TRBV30 and TRBJ1-2; 9 nucleotides align to TRBD1. Germline V CDR1 and CDR2: GTSNPN, SVGIG (reference sequence). The CDR3 totals 14 residues. Unmatched junction bases numbered 4, after V lost 2 bases and J lost 3 bases. The CDR3 is CAWSRDREYYGYTF. CDR3 coding DNA: TGTGCCTGGAGTCGGGACAGGGAATACTATGGCTACACCTTC.

This rearrangement joins TRBV11-2 to TRBJ1-6; 8 bases fit TRBD1. V lost 8 bases, J lost 10 bases, and 10 bases stayed unmatched. This CDR3 contains 14 residues. The V gene's germline CDR1 is SGHAT and CDR2 FQNNGV. CDR3: CASRETGVGSPLHF. CDR3 DNA: TGTGCCAGCCGAGAGACAGGGGTCGGGTCACCCCTCCACTTT.

This clone has more than one count but fewer than ten. This chain joins TRBV6-2 or TRBV6-3 and TRBJ1-1; TRBD1 is a possible D gene (5 bases). Per germline, CDR1 MNHEY and CDR2 SVGEGT. The CDR3 spans 18 residues. Trimming pared 0 bases from V and 0 bases from J, leaving 17 bases between. The CDR3 coding sequence is TGTGCCAGCAGTTACTCGGCCCCCAGGGCAGGAGTGAACACTGAAGCTTTCTTT. This codes for CASSYSAPRAGVNTEAFF.

This clone has only a few counts. The chain carries TRBV7-2 and TRBJ1-1; 8 positions match TRBD1. With 1 base clipped from V and 1 base from J, the junction kept 8 bases outside the gene matches. In germline, CDR1 is SGHTA, CDR2 FQGNSA. The CDR3 length is 17 residues. The CDR3 is CASSLGVSGTGNTEAFF. CDR3 in DNA: TGTGCCAGCAGCTTAGGAGTTAGTGGGACAGGGAACACTGAAGCTTTCTTT.

The chain is built from TRBV5-4 and TRBJ2-6; D might be TRBD1 (5 bases). CDR1 and CDR2 (germline): SGHNT, YYREEE (reference sequence). V lost 4 bases and J 0 bases, leaving 11 bases between the germline ends. This CDR3 is built from 16 residues. The CDR3 nucleotides read TGTGCCAGCAGCAGAGACAGATTCTCTGGGGCCAACGTCCTGACTTTC. Translating gives CASSRDRFSGANVLTF.

This clone was seen only a few times. V and J are TRBV6-1 and TRBJ2-5; 12 bases are a match to TRBD2. The ends lost 4 bases at V and 5 bases at J; junction bases unmatched: 11. The germline V gene has CDR1 MNHNS and CDR2 SASEGT. The CDR3 covers 17 residues. CDR3 in DNA: TGTGCCAGCAGTGCGCTAGCGGGGGGGCTTGGGGCGGAGACCCAGTACTTC. It yields the protein CASSALAGGLGAETQYF.

In DNA form, the CDR3 reads TGTGCCAGCAGCTTTGAGGGGGGGATGAACACTGAAGCTTTCTTT. Translating gives CASSFEGGMNTEAFF. The genes are TRBV7-2 and TRBJ1-1, with D possibly being TRBD1 (6 bases). V shed 3 bases and J shed 0 bases, with 11 bases lying between them. The CDR3 totals 15 residues. Germline lookup yields CDR1 SGHTA and CDR2 FQGNSA.

This chain joins TRBV4-3 and TRBJ1-1; unclear D gene. The germline V and J ends were trimmed by 1 base and 5 bases, with 14 bases remaining between them. Germline V gene lookup returns CDR1 LGHNA and CDR2 YSLEER. This CDR3 has 15 amino acids. The CDR3 nucleotides are TGCGCCAGCAGCCAAGCAGCGGGCCTGCAAACTGAAGCTTTCTTT. It yields the protein CASSQAAGLQTEAFF.

At least ten counts were recorded for this clone. This chain joins TRBV2 and TRBJ1-1; 7 nucleotides match TRBD1. CDR3 length equals 15 residues. Germline assignment: CDR1 SNHLY and CDR2 FYNNEI. V was pared by 5 bases and J by 0 bases, with 6 bases of the junction left unmatched. The CDR3 spells CASSFQGTVNTEAFF. In DNA, the CDR3 is TGTGCCAGCAGTTTTCAGGGGACAGTGAACACTGAAGCTTTCTTT.

V and J are TRBV7-2 and TRBJ1-5; D ambiguous. Germline CDR1 is SGHTA and CDR2 is FQGNSA. CDR3 length equals 15 residues. The V end was cut by 5 bases, the J end by 5 bases, with 16 bases between. CDR3 nucleotide sequence: TGTGCCAGCAGCCCCCAAGGAGGGAACTATCAGCCCCAGCATTTT. This codes for CASSPQGGNYQPQHF. Full variable domain (rest looked up from reference TRBV7-2 and TRBJ1-5): GAGVSQSPSNKVTEKGKDVELRCDPISGHTALYWYRQSLGQGLEFLIYFQGNSAPDKSGLPSDRFSAERTGGSVSTLTIQRTQQEDSAVYLCASSPQGGNYQPQHFGDGTRLSIL.

The genes are TRBV5-6 and TRBJ2-7, with a tentative D call TRBD2 (5 bases). Between the trimmed V and J ends, which lost 1 base and 0 bases, there was a span of 11 bases. This CDR3 region has 15 residues. Per germline, CDR1 SGHDT and CDR2 YYEEEE. The CDR3 reads CASSLLLASSYEQYF. The CDR3, as DNA: TGTGCCAGCAGCTTGCTGTTAGCGAGCTCCTACGAGCAGTACTTC.

This sequence joins TRBV28 and TRBJ2-1; perhaps TRBD2 as D (6 bases). This CDR3 is 14 amino acids long. The V end was cut by 6 bases, the J end by 7 bases, with 16 bases between. Germline V gene sequence: CDR1 MDHEN, CDR2 SYDVKM. CDR3 nucleotide sequence: TGTGCCAGCAGGAAATCGGGAGAAGGGAATGAGCAGTTCTTC. Translation: CASRKSGEGNEQFF.